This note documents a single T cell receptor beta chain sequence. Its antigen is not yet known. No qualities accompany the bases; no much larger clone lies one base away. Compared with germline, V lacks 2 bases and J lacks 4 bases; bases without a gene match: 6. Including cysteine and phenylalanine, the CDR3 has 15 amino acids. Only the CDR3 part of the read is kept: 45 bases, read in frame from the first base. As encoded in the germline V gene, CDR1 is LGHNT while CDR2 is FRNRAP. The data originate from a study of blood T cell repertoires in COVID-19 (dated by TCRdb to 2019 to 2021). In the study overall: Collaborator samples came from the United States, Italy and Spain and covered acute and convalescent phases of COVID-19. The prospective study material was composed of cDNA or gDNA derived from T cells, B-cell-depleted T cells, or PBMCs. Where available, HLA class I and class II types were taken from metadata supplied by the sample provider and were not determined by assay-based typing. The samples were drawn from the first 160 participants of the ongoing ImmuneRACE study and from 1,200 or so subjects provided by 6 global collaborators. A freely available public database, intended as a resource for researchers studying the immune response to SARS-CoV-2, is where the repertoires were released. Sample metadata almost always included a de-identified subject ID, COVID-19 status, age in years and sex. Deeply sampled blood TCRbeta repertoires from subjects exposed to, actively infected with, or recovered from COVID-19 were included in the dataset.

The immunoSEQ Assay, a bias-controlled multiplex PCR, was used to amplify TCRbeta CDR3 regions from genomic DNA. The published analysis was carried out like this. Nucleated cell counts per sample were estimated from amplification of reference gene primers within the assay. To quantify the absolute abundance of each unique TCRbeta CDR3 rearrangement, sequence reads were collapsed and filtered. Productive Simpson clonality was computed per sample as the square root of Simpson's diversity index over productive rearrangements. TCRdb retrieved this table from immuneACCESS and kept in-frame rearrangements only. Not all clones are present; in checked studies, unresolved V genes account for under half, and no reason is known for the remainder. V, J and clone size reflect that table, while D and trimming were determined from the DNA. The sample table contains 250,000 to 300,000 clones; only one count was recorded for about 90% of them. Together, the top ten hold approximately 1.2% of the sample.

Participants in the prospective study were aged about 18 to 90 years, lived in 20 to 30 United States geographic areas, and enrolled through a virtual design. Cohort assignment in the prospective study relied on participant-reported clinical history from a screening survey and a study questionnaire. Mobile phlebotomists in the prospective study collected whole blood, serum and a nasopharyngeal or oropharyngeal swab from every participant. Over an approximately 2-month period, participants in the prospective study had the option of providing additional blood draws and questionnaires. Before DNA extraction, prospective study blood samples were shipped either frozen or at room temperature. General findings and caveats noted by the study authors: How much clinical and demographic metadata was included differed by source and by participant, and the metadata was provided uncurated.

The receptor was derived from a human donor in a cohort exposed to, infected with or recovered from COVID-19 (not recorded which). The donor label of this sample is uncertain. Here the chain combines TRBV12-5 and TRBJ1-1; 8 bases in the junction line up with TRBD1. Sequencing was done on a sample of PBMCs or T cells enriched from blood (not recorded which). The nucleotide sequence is TGTGCTAGTGGTTTGTGGACAGGGCCCATCACTGAAGCTTTCTTT. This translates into CASGLWTGPITEAFF.